Below, 30 T cell receptor beta chains from the same sample are listed, as sequenced in a study of T cells in Graves' hyperthyroidism and ophthalmopathy (dated by TCRdb to the late 2010s). Libraries were built with multiplex PCR. The data were produced on an Illumina HiSeq 2000. The TCR beta CDR3 regions were amplified from RNA transcripts. The TCR CDR3 was subjected to a first round of RT-PCR using the HTBI primer set and the Qiagen OneStep RT-PCR kit. TCRdb's own reprocessing of the public reads used fastp at Q25 and MiXCR and kept productive beta chains. Entries are consolidated by CDR3 protein sequence, retaining the most common genes and DNA. In all, the sample holds some 360,000 distinct CDR3 sequences, and more than 11% of those were seen once. 11% of the sample is held by the ten biggest clonotypes. The sample taken for sequencing was blood. The receptors come from a woman aged 55-70 years with Graves' hyperthyroidism.

The table lists this clonotype with many counts. The rearrangement uses TRBV7-9 and TRBJ2-1; 16 nucleotides agree with TRBD2. Germline trimming cut 5 bases from V and 8 bases from J; bases unmatched to any gene: 9. The CDR3 totals 17 residues. The germline V gene has CDR1 SEHNR and CDR2 FQNEAQ (reference sequence). CDR3 in DNA: TGTGCCAGCAGCCCCCGGGGACTAGCGGGAGGGCCTGATGAGCAGTTCTTC. It codes for CASSPRGLAGGPDEQFF. The entire variable domain, with the rest obtained from reference TRBV7-9 and TRBJ2-1, is as follows: DTGVSQNPRHKITKRGQNVTFRCDPISEHNRLYWYRQTLGQGPEFLTYFQNEAQLEKSRLLSDRFSAERPKGSFSTLEIQRTEQGDSAMYLCASSPRGLAGGPDEQFFGPGTRLTVL.

The table lists this clonotype with a few counts. The V and J genes are TRBV20-1 and TRBJ1-2; 8 bases agree with TRBD1. Trimming removed 5 bases from V and 4 bases from J; junction bases left unmatched: 3. This CDR3 is built from 12 residues. Germline V gene data show CDR1 as DFQATT and CDR2 as SNEGSKA (reference sequence). DNA for the CDR3: TGCAGTGCTGATGACAGGGGCTATGGCTACACCTTC. Residues: CSADDRGYGYTF.

This clonotype appeared many times. The chain carries TRBV7-3 and TRBJ2-3, with D perhaps matching TRBD2 (6 bases). CDR1 is SGHTA and CDR2 is FQGTGA in the germline V gene. Trimming pared 3 bases from V and 0 bases from J, leaving 10 bases between. The CDR3 sequence is 15 residues long. CDR3 in DNA: TGTGCCAGCAGCTTGGGCGGGATGAGCACAGATACGCAGTATTTT. This translates into CASSLGGMSTDTQYF.

This clonotype was counted many times. The chain couples TRBV7-9 to TRBJ2-1, with no clear D. Trimming left V 4 bases short and J 0 bases short, with 10 bases between. The CDR3 loop spans 15 amino acids. The germline CDR1 and CDR2 sequences are SEHNR and FQNEAQ (reference sequence). As DNA, the CDR3 is TGTGCCAGCAGCTCGACATTTAACTCCTACAATGAGCAGTTCTTC. Translating it yields CASSSTFNSYNEQFF.

The rearrangement links TRBV30 to TRBJ1-3; TRBD1 might be the D (5 bases). Germline assignment: CDR1 GTSNPN and CDR2 SVGIG (reference sequence). The CDR3 length is 15 residues. Trimming pared 5 bases from V and 0 bases from J, leaving 14 bases between. CDR3 nucleotides: TGTGCCTGGTCTCCCAGGGCCTTCTCTGGAAACACCATATATTTT. Protein product: CAWSPRAFSGNTIYF.

This clonotype was observed at least ten times. The rearrangement joins TRBV27 to TRBJ2-5; D is perhaps TRBD1 (5 bases). V was pared by 5 bases and J by 0 bases, with 7 bases between. Per the germline V gene, CDR1 is MNHEY and CDR2 is SMNVEV (reference sequence). This CDR3 has 13 residues. As DNA, the CDR3 is TGTGCCAGCAGTATGACAGACCAAGAGACCCAGTACTTC. Its translation is CASSMTDQETQYF.

This clonotype was recorded many times. The CDR3 sequence is CSARDRISGSYEQYF. The CDR3 region has the DNA TGCAGTGCTAGAGATCGGATTAGCGGGAGCTACGAGCAGTACTTC. The chain uses TRBV20-1 and TRBJ2-7, with 9 bases identical to TRBD2. The CDR3 has 15 amino acids. Unmatched junction bases numbered 6, after V lost 0 bases and J lost 3 bases. Looked up from germline, CDR1 is DFQATT and CDR2 is SNEGSKA (reference sequence).

This clonotype was observed many times. The CDR3 bases are TGTGCCAGCAGCCCCCGGGGGGGTACGAGCTCCTACGAGCAGTACTTC. Translation gives CASSPRGGTSSYEQYF. J is TRBJ2-7 and V is TRBV11-3, with 8 bases that match TRBD2. The V and J ends lost 5 bases and 0 bases, in that order; junction bases with no gene match: 9. Germline assignment: CDR1 SGHNT and CDR2 YENEEA. CDR3 size: 16 residues.

This clonotype showed up many times. This chain connects TRBV13 to TRBJ2-7; 8 positions agree with TRBD2. The CDR3 contains 14 residues. V lost 3 bases and J lost 4; bases outside the gene matches: 5. Germline V gives CDR1 PRHDT, CDR2 FYEKMQ (reference sequence). In DNA, the CDR3 is TGTGCCAGCAGCTTGCGCGGGAGGACTTACGAGCAGTACTTC. It specifies CASSLRGRTYEQYF.

There are many counts of this clonotype. The rearrangement joins TRBV7-9 to TRBJ2-7; D is tentatively TRBD1 or TRBD2 (5 bases each). V lost 1 base, J lost 2 bases, and 9 bases lay in between. The CDR3 has 14 residues. Looked up from germline, CDR1 is SEHNR and CDR2 is FQNEAQ (reference sequence). As DNA, the CDR3 is TGTGCCAGCAGCTTAGGGCTGGGGGCCTACGAGCAGTACTTC. Translated: CASSLGLGAYEQYF. Drawing the rest from reference TRBV7-9 and TRBJ2-7, the complete variable domain is DTGVSQNPRHKITKRGQNVTFRCDPISEHNRLYWYRQTLGQGPEFLTYFQNEAQLEKSRLLSDRFSAERPKGSFSTLEIQRTEQGDSAMYLCASSLGLGAYEQYFGPGTRLTVT.

This clonotype was observed a handful of times. A much larger clone lies a single base off, so this may be a read error. The DNA for the CDR3 is TGTGCCATCAGTGATAGTCCAGGCCTGTCCTACAATGAGCAGTTCTTC. Encoded protein: CAISDSPGLSYNEQFF. The chain is built from TRBV10-3 and TRBJ2-1, with D unclear. Trimming stripped 3 bases from V and 1 base from J, with 13 bases between. The CDR3 extends over 16 amino acids. Germline V gene lookup returns CDR1 ENHRY and CDR2 SYGVKD.

This clonotype was counted ten times or more. The rearrangement links TRBV20-1 to TRBJ2-7; D tentatively fits TRBD1 or TRBD2 (5 bases each). Germline lookup yields CDR1 DFQATT and CDR2 SNEGSKA (reference sequence). The CDR3 extends over 15 amino acids. V was shortened by 8 bases and J by 2 bases, with 22 bases between the two germline ends. The CDR3 here is CSSPAPGRGTYEQYF. The DNA of the CDR3 is TGCAGTAGTCCGGCGCCGGGACGGGGAACCTACGAGCAGTACTTC.

This clonotype occurred many times. The chain carries TRBV24-1 and TRBJ2-5; TRBD2 agrees at 9 bases. CDR3 length: 17 amino acids. The V gene end was trimmed by 3 bases and the J gene end by 4 bases; junction bases not matched to a gene: 11. From germline, CDR1 is KGHDR and CDR2 SFDVKD. CDR3 sequence (DNA): TGTGCCACCAGTGATCAGGCGTCTAGCGGGAATCGAGAGACCCAGTACTTC. It encodes CATSDQASSGNRETQYF.

The V and J genes are TRBV11-1 and TRBJ2-7; TRBD2 matches at 12 bases. Losses at the gene ends were 2 bases for V and 6 bases for J; bases not matched to a gene: 8. The CDR3 totals 16 residues. Looked up from germline, CDR1 is SGHAT and CDR2 is FQDESV (reference sequence). The CDR3 is CASSLNWTSGKAEQYF. In nucleotides, the CDR3 is TGTGCCAGCAGCTTAAACTGGACTAGCGGGAAGGCCGAGCAGTACTTC.

This clonotype was recorded at least ten times. This chain joins TRBV28 and TRBJ2-1, with 11 nucleotides matching TRBD2. Per the germline V gene, CDR1 is MDHEN and CDR2 is SYDVKM. The ends lost 4 bases at V and 4 bases at J; junction bases unmatched: 6. CDR3 length equals 16 residues. The CDR3 bases are TGTGCCAGCAGTTCCCTACTAGCGGGAGTTTACAATGAGCAGTTCTTC. Encoded protein: CASSSLLAGVYNEQFF.

The chain employs TRBV27 and TRBJ2-7, with 12 bases fitting TRBD2. The junction had 8 bases not matched to a gene; V was cut back by 6 bases and J by 5 bases. CDR3 length: 15 amino acids. Germline CDR1 is MNHEY and CDR2 is SMNVEV (reference sequence). The CDR3 DNA reads as TGTGCCAGCAGCCCCCCGACTAGCGGGAGCCACGAGCAGTACTTC. Translation gives CASSPPTSGSHEQYF.

This rearrangement joins TRBV5-8 to TRBJ1-1; D uncertain. The germline gives CDR1 SGHTS, CDR2 YDEGEE. The germline V and J ends were trimmed by 3 bases and 10 bases, with 16 bases remaining between them. There are 13 residues in the CDR3. The CDR3 here is CASSSTPGIGAFF. The CDR3 DNA reads TGTGCCAGCAGCTCAACACCGGGAATAGGAGCTTTCTTT.

This clonotype was seen at least ten times. The chain recombines TRBV7-9 with TRBJ1-2; the D gene is possibly TRBD1 (5 bases). V shed 5 bases and J shed 2 bases, with 21 bases lying between them. There are 17 residues in the CDR3. The germline V gene has CDR1 SEHNR and CDR2 FQNEAQ (reference sequence). In DNA, the CDR3 is TGTGCCAGCAGCCCCCTGGGAGGGGCGACATCCAACTATGGCTACACCTTC. Its translation: CASSPLGGATSNYGYTF.

This clonotype showed up many times. J is TRBJ1-6 and V is TRBV30; D is undetermined. The CDR3 is 17 amino acids. V was clipped by 0 bases and J by 0 bases, with 12 bases between them. Germline V gene data show CDR1 as GTSNPN and CDR2 as SVGIG (reference sequence). CDR3 nucleotides: TGTGCCTGGAGTGTACTTGGATTGAGCTCCTATAATTCACCCCTCCACTTT. The encoded protein is CAWSVLGLSSYNSPLHF.

In this sample, this clonotype turned up a few times. An end of the junction differs from the germline gene, which may be a read error. The CDR3, as DNA: TGTGCCAGCTATAGAGGCCGCCGGGGGTCAACTAATGAAGAACTGTTTTTT. It encodes CASYRGRRGSTNEELFF. This chain uses TRBV6-1 with TRBJ1-4, with D possibly TRBD1 on 5 matching bases. Germline V gives CDR1 MNHNS, CDR2 SASEGT. The CDR3 is 17 residues long.

There are many counts of this clonotype. The rearrangement links TRBV28 to TRBJ2-3; 10 nucleotides match TRBD2. V gave up 4 bases and J gave up 3 bases; unmatched junction bases: 7. Looked up from germline, CDR1 is MDHEN and CDR2 is SYDVKM. The CDR3 length is 16 residues. As DNA, the CDR3 is TGTGCCAGCAGTTCCTCCTCAGCGGGAGGGACAGATACGCAGTATTTT. Residues: CASSSSSAGGTDTQYF.

This clonotype was seen many times. This chain uses TRBV9 with TRBJ2-7, with TRBD1 matching over 9 bases. Germline CDR1 and CDR2: SGDLS and YYNGEE. This CDR3 is built from 15 residues. Germline trimming cut 1 base from V and 4 bases from J; bases unmatched to any gene: 6. CDR3 loop: CASSVSPGQGYEQYF. The CDR3 DNA sequence: TGTGCCAGCAGCGTATCCCCAGGACAGGGGTACGAGCAGTACTTC.

This clonotype was detected once. The V gene is TRBV19, the J gene TRBJ1-5, with D possibly TRBD1 on 6 matching bases. The length of the CDR3 is 16 residues. Germline lookup yields CDR1 LNHDA and CDR2 SQIVND (reference sequence). Trimming pared 5 bases from V and 6 bases from J, leaving 20 bases between. The CDR3 sequence: CASSPLRGARGQPQHF. In nucleotides, the CDR3 is TGTGCCAGTAGTCCCCTGCGGGGGGCTCGGGGTCAGCCCCAGCATTTT.

The rearrangement joins TRBV12-3 or TRBV12-4 to TRBJ1-5, with unresolved D. The CDR3 sequence is 14 residues long. Between the trimmed V and J ends, which lost 5 bases and 6 bases, there was a span of 14 bases. DNA of the CDR3: TGTGCCAGCAGTGTCCGACAAGGTGTTCAGCCCCAGCATTTT. Amino acid sequence: CASSVRQGVQPQHF.

The sample holds many counts of this clonotype. The rearrangement joins TRBV5-6 to TRBJ2-3; TRBD1 or TRBD2 may be the D gene (5 bases each). Trimming pared 3 bases from V and 6 bases from J, leaving 8 bases between. The CDR3 consists of 12 residues. Germline-derived CDR1 and CDR2 are SGHDT and YYEEEE. The CDR3 here is CASSSWDDTQYF. CDR3 DNA: TGTGCCAGCAGCTCGTGGGACGATACGCAGTATTTT.

This clonotype came up many times. The rearrangement links TRBV28 to TRBJ1-6; 9 nucleotides match TRBD1. The CDR3 consists of 14 residues. The germline V gene encodes CDR1 MDHEN and CDR2 SYDVKM. Unmatched junction bases numbered 8, after V lost 5 bases and J lost 12 bases. The CDR3 sequence is CASSQGTGQGPLHF. In DNA, the CDR3 is TGTGCCAGCAGTCAGGGGACAGGGCAAGGACCCCTCCACTTT.

This clonotype has more than one count but fewer than ten. A read error is possible here, since a much larger clone lies one base away. CDR3 sequence reads: CAGGDNSGTGPYNEQFF. DNA for the CDR3: TGTGCTGGTGGCGATAACTCCGGGACAGGCCCCTACAATGAGCAGTTCTTC. The chain has TRBV12-5 and TRBJ2-1; 8 nucleotides align to TRBD1. This CDR3 spans 17 amino acids. Germline assignment: CDR1 LGHNT and CDR2 FRNRAP. Full variable domain (rest looked up from reference TRBV12-5 and TRBJ2-1): DARVTQTPRHKVTEMGQEVTMRCQPILGHNTVFWYRQTMMQGLELLAYFRNRAPLDDSGMPKDRFSAEMPDATLATLKIQPSEPRDSAVYFCAGGDNSGTGPYNEQFFGPGTRLTVL.

This clonotype appeared many times. The V gene is TRBV7-9, the J gene TRBJ2-7; D may be TRBD2 (6 bases). The V gene lost 3 bases and the J gene lost 5 bases, with 20 bases spanning the gap. The CDR3 length is 16 residues. Per germline, CDR1 SEHNR and CDR2 FQNEAQ (reference sequence). The CDR3 protein is CASSFLLLRESHEQYF. The CDR3 DNA reads as TGTGCCAGCAGCTTCCTCCTTCTACGGGAGAGCCACGAGCAGTACTTC.

The chain carries TRBV20-1 and TRBJ1-2; 12 bases are a match to TRBD1. Germline trimming cut 3 bases from V and 8 bases from J; bases unmatched to any gene: 10. The CDR3 totals 15 residues. The germline gives CDR1 DFQATT, CDR2 SNEGSKA (reference sequence). The CDR3 region has the DNA TGCAGTGCTAGCGCGGGGGGACAGGGGGCTTTGGGCTACACCTTC. Its protein is CSASAGGQGALGYTF.

In its sample, this clonotype was seen many times. The CDR3 reads CASSSPRRGAPQHF. The CDR3 region has the DNA TGTGCCAGCAGCTCACCGCGAAGGGGTGCGCCCCAGCATTTT. This sequence joins TRBV28 and TRBJ1-5; a weak D match, TRBD1 (5 bases). CDR1 and CDR2 (germline): MDHEN, SYDVKM. This CDR3 is built from 14 residues. V was clipped by 6 bases and J by 9 bases, with 18 bases between them.